One T cell receptor beta chain is described in this entry. Its antigen remains unidentified. This sample is drawn from a study of T-cell reconstitution after alpha-beta-depleted transplantation in children. Unique molecular identifiers were incorporated into the prepared TCRbeta library. TCRdb redid the calling of the PCR reads with MiXCR, one entry per CDR3 protein. The repertoire consists of approximately 520,000 distinct CDR3 sequences, with approximately 10% occurring once and the leading ten covering around 15%. This CDR3 comprises 11 residues. The V end lost 4 bases, the J end lost 4 bases, and 5 bases lay between the germline ends. CDR1 and CDR2 (germline): SQVTM, ANQGSEA. Study-wide points: The origin of alpha-beta T cells about two months after transplant was reportedly several hundred expanded graft clones. Newly produced T cells mostly provided counts and TCRbeta diversity after one year, as hyperexpanded clones declined.

This chain links TRBV29-1 with TRBJ1-3; D is unclear. The source is a female patient aged 2-9 years who had a stem cell transplant for aplastic anemia, so the T cells may come from the graft donor. Here the sequenced sample was PBMCs, mostly from graft donor cells, taken 180 days after TCRalphabeta/CD19-depleted stem cell transplant. CDR3 nucleotides: TGCAGCGTTGTACAGGGAAACACCATATATTTT. Translated, it gives CSVVQGNTIYF.